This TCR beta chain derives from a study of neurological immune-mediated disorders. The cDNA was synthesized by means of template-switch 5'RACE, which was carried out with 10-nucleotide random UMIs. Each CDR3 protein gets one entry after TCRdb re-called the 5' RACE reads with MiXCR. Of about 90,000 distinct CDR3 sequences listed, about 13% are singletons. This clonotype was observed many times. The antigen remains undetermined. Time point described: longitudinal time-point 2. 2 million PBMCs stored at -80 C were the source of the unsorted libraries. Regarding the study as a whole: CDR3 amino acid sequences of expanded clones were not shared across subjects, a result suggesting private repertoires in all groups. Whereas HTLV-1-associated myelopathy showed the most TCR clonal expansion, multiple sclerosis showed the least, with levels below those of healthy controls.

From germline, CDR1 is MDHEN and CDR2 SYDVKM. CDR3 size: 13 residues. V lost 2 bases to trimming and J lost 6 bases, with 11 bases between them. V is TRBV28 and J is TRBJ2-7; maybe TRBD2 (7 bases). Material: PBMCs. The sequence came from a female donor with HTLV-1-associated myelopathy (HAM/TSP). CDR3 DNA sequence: TGTGCCAGCAGTTTAGGGGGGGCTGGCGAGCAGTACTTC. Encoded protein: CASSLGGAGEQYF.